The clone carrying this T cell receptor beta chain appeared once. This record belongs to a study of blood T cell repertoires in COVID-19. Study at large: Italy, Spain and the United States were the sources of the convalescent and acute COVID-19 samples. T cells, B-cell-depleted T cells, or PBMCs provided the cDNA or gDNA that served as material.

Trimming took off 5 bases at V and 1 base at J, with 10 bases between the two ends. Per germline, CDR1 SGHTA and CDR2 FQGTGA. This CDR3 comprises 14 residues. Per the original data handling: Reference gene primer amplification yielded estimated nucleated cell counts. Measured with immunoSEQ multiplex PCR; TCRdb has only the in-frame clones, and not every one. That table supplies the V and J calls and clone size; D and trimming were determined from the DNA. The table has a few hundred thousand clones, around 87% seen once. Seattle cases were enrolled at active infection and followed longitudinally. The sequence was collected from a woman aged 60-75 years with COVID-19, enrolled during active disease. The rearrangement links TRBV7-3 to TRBJ2-3; TRBD1 is a possible D gene (6 bases). Material: peripheral blood. The CDR3 loop is CASSARQGTDTQYF. The CDR3 DNA reads TGTGCCAGCAGCGCCCGACAGGGCACAGATACGCAGTATTTT.